The 32 T cell receptor beta chains presented below share a single source sample, sequenced in a study of shared clonotypes between healthy human individuals. Naive CD8 isolation took CD45RO-negative cells positively selected for CCR7 and excluded terminally differentiated effector memory CD45RA+ cells. This table comes from immunoSEQ multiplex PCR, and its TCRdb copy is limited to in-frame clones, with some not included. The sample records approximately 1.9 million clones, 85% to 95% being singletons. Sequencing used naive CD8+ T cells from PBMCs. The receptors here all came from a man between 18 and 29 years old in good health. Some clones in this sample may be carry-over from other donors' samples.

The DNA for the CDR3 is TGTGCCAGCAGCGTAGCCGGTCTCTCGGACTACGGAAACACCATATATTTT. It yields the protein CASSVAGLSDYGNTIYF. The chain uses TRBV9 and TRBJ1-3; D unclear. V lost 0 bases, J lost 4 bases, and 17 bases lay in between. Germline V gene lookup returns CDR1 SGDLS and CDR2 YYNGEE. The CDR3 totals 17 residues.

This chain uses TRBV5-6 with TRBJ2-7, with D perhaps matching TRBD2 (6 bases). This CDR3 region has 14 residues. Germline-derived CDR1 and CDR2 are SGHDT and YYEEEE. Trimming shortened V by 6 bases and J by 6 bases, and 19 bases separated the two germline ends. CDR3 amino acids: CASTLTAGGAEQYF. CDR3 coding DNA: TGTGCCAGCACCCTAACTGCCGGGGGTGCCGAGCAGTACTTC.

The chain combines TRBV29-1 with TRBJ2-5; maybe TRBD2 (6 bases). This CDR3 region has 14 residues. Germline V gene data show CDR1 as SQVTM and CDR2 as ANQGSEA. Trimming stripped 7 bases from V and 4 bases from J, with 19 bases between. The CDR3 DNA sequence: TGCAGCGCTTTACTAGCCTTCCACGGAGAGACCCAGTACTTC. Encoded protein: CSALLAFHGETQYF.

This chain uses TRBV27 with TRBJ2-5, with a tentative D call TRBD2 (6 bases). The CDR3 length is 14 residues. CDR1 and CDR2 from the germline V gene are MNHEY and SMNVEV (reference sequence). V was cut by 6 bases and J by 5 bases, with 16 bases left in between. CDR3 DNA sequence: TGTGCCAGCAGCCTGTGGGGGGAGATGGAGACCCAGTACTTC. This translates into CASSLWGEMETQYF.

A note on this clone: The same CDR3 also results from other DNA sequences found in this sample. The chain is built from TRBV10-3 and TRBJ2-7; D is uncertain. CDR1 ENHRY and CDR2 SYGVKD come from the germline V gene. Trimming stripped 4 bases from V and 0 bases from J, with 4 bases between. The CDR3 is 12 amino acids. The CDR3 coding sequence is TGTGCCATCAGTGGCTCCTCCTACGAGCAGTACTTC. Encoded protein: CAISGSSYEQYF.

CDR3 bases: TGTGCCAGCAGCTTGCAGCGGGAGGATAGGGATGAGCAGTTCTTC. This gives the protein CASSLQREDRDEQFF. The chain couples TRBV5-4 to TRBJ2-1; 9 bases line up with TRBD2. There are 15 residues in the CDR3. CDR1 is SGHNT, CDR2 YYREEE, per germline (reference sequence). Trimming removed 1 base from V and 8 bases from J; junction bases left unmatched: 7.

The chain is built from TRBV28 and TRBJ1-2; 7 bases agree with TRBD1. After removal of 4 bases from V and 8 bases from J, the junction contained 7 bases not matched to a gene. The CDR3 runs 13 residues. Germline V gene data show CDR1 as MDHEN and CDR2 as SYDVKM. This chain's CDR3 is CASSYDRATGYTF. The CDR3 DNA reads as TGTGCCAGCAGTTATGACAGGGCAACGGGCTACACCTTC.

The V and J genes are TRBV7-8 and TRBJ2-1; maybe TRBD1 (6 bases). The V end lost 7 bases, the J end lost 4 bases, and 17 bases lay between the germline ends. CDR1 SGHVS and CDR2 FQNEAQ come from the germline V gene. The length of the CDR3 is 15 residues. This chain's CDR3 is CASIDTGNSYNEQFF. CDR3 sequence (DNA): TGTGCCAGCATTGATACAGGGAACTCATACAATGAGCAGTTCTTC.

V gene TRBV6-5 combines with J gene TRBJ2-3; D uncertain. The CDR3 loop spans 13 amino acids. Deletions cut 9 bases from V and 2 bases from J, with 12 bases between. CDR1 is MNHEY and CDR2 is SVGAGI in the germline V gene. CDR3 DNA: TGTGCCAGTACAGATTTTCTCACAGATACGCAGTATTTT. Amino acid sequence: CASTDFLTDTQYF.

J is TRBJ2-1 and V is TRBV5-1, with a weak D call TRBD1 (5 bases). The V end lost 7 bases, the J end lost 7 bases, and 9 bases lay between the germline ends. This CDR3 region has 11 residues. Germline V lookup: CDR1 SGHRS, CDR2 YFSETQ. The CDR3 DNA reads TGCGCCAGCCTTGACAGAAATGAGCAGTTCTTC. Its protein is CASLDRNEQFF. Looking up the rest from reference TRBV5-1 and TRBJ2-1 gives the full variable domain: KAGVTQTPRYLIKTRGQQVTLSCSPISGHRSVSWYQQTPGQGLQFLFEYFSETQRNKGNFPGRFSGRQFSNSRSEMNVSTLELGDSALYLCASLDRNEQFFGPGTRLTVL.

This chain links TRBV28 with TRBJ1-5, with 8 nucleotides matching TRBD1. Germline loops: CDR1 MDHEN, CDR2 SYDVKM. This CDR3 region has 16 residues. With 5 bases clipped from V and 6 bases from J, the junction kept 12 bases outside the gene matches. The CDR3: CASSTMTGVLGQPQHF. The CDR3 DNA reads TGTGCCAGCAGTACAATGACAGGGGTCCTGGGTCAGCCCCAGCATTTT.

The chain combines TRBV5-6 with TRBJ2-2; unclear D gene. CDR3 length: 14 residues. Germline CDR1 and CDR2: SGHDT and YYEEEE. Trimming stripped 4 bases from V and 0 bases from J, with 7 bases between. CDR3 sequence: CASSVLPNTGELFF. The CDR3 coding sequence is TGTGCCAGCAGCGTACTCCCGAACACCGGGGAGCTGTTTTTT.

The gene calls are TRBV6-1 and TRBJ2-3, with TRBD2 matching 10 bases. Per germline, CDR1 MNHNS and CDR2 SASEGT. Unmatched junction bases numbered 6, after V lost 4 bases and J lost 2 bases. The CDR3 has 16 amino acids. CDR3 sequence reads: CASSGELAGITDTQYF. The CDR3 DNA sequence: TGTGCCAGCAGTGGTGAACTAGCGGGGATCACAGATACGCAGTATTTT.

This chain links TRBV29-1 with TRBJ2-5, with D possibly TRBD1 on 5 matching bases. V lost 0 bases and J lost 2, with 22 bases in between. This CDR3 is built from 18 residues. CDR1 and CDR2 (germline): SQVTM, ANQGSEA. The CDR3 bases are TGCAGCGTTGAAGATCTTCTCTTCAGTCAGGGATATCAAGAGACCCAGTACTTC. Its protein is CSVEDLLFSQGYQETQYF.

This chain joins TRBV19 and TRBJ2-7; 7 bases match TRBD2. The CDR3 runs to 16 residues. Germline-derived CDR1 and CDR2 are LNHDA and SQIVND (reference sequence). Trimming cost V 3 bases and J 4 bases; bases outside gene matches: 12. The CDR3 sequence: CASSMASGPGRYEQYF. The CDR3 region has the DNA TGTGCCAGTAGTATGGCTAGCGGCCCCGGAAGATACGAGCAGTACTTC.

The chain uses TRBV2 and TRBJ2-4; a weak D match, TRBD1 (5 bases). The CDR3 length is 15 residues. Germline V gene lookup returns CDR1 SNHLY and CDR2 FYNNEI. Trimming took off 1 base at V and 8 bases at J, with 15 bases between the two ends. This chain's CDR3 is CASSEGQGSLYIQYF. The CDR3 coding sequence is TGTGCCAGCAGTGAAGGGCAGGGCTCTTTGTACATTCAGTACTTC.

The chain employs TRBV19 and TRBJ1-1; D possibly corresponds to TRBD1 (5 bases). From germline, CDR1 is LNHDA and CDR2 SQIVND (reference sequence). V shed 6 bases and J shed 9 bases, with 20 bases lying between them. CDR3 length: 14 residues. DNA of the CDR3: TGTGCCAGTAGCCCCGGGGAGGGGTTTCCCCAAGCTTTCTTT. This translates into CASSPGEGFPQAFF.

V is TRBV5-1 and J is TRBJ2-1, with TRBD2 as a possible D gene (6 bases). The germline V gene encodes CDR1 SGHRS and CDR2 YFSETQ. This CDR3 region has 13 residues. V shed 4 bases and J shed 10 bases, with 15 bases lying between them. The CDR3 loop is CASSEGARGEQFF. The CDR3 bases are TGCGCCAGCAGCGAGGGCGCGCGGGGCGAGCAGTTCTTC.

The V and J genes are TRBV4-1 and TRBJ2-5; D might be TRBD2 (5 bases). The V end lost 2 bases, the J end lost 3 bases, and 10 bases lay between the germline ends. The germline V gene encodes CDR1 MGHRA and CDR2 YSYEKL. CDR3 length: 14 residues. The CDR3: CASSQSSSKETQYF. As DNA, the CDR3 is TGCGCCAGCAGCCAATCATCTAGCAAAGAGACCCAGTACTTC.

This clone has a single count. The chain has TRBV6-1 and TRBJ2-7, with D perhaps TRBD2 (6 bases). The germline gives CDR1 MNHNS, CDR2 SASEGT. V was pared by 5 bases and J by 0 bases, with 14 bases between. This CDR3 region has 15 residues. The CDR3 region is CASSRRDFPSYEQYF. DNA for the CDR3: TGTGCCAGCAGTCGCCGGGACTTCCCCTCCTACGAGCAGTACTTC.

The CDR3 loop is CASSLGLRGSGEKLFF. CDR3 sequence (DNA): TGTGCCAGCAGCTTAGGCCTTCGGGGATCAGGTGAAAAACTGTTTTTT. The chain employs TRBV13 and TRBJ1-4; no clear D gene. Germline loops: CDR1 PRHDT, CDR2 FYEKMQ (reference sequence). Trimming shortened V by 0 bases and J by 7 bases, and 15 bases separated the two germline ends. This CDR3 has 16 residues. Full variable domain (remainder filled in from reference TRBV13 and TRBJ1-4): AAGVIQSPRHLIKEKRETATLKCYPIPRHDTVYWYQQGPGQDPQFLISFYEKMQSDKGSIPDRFSAQQFSDYHSELNMSSLELGDSALYFCASSLGLRGSGEKLFFGSGTQLSVL.

The chain uses TRBV5-5 and TRBJ2-7; 7 nucleotides match TRBD1. The CDR3 extends over 15 amino acids. V dropped 1 base and J dropped 3; count of bases not matched to a gene: 7. CDR1 is SGHKS and CDR2 is YYEKEE in the germline V gene (reference sequence). Written as DNA, the CDR3 is TGTGCCAGCAGCTTGAGACAGGGCCCATACTACGAGCAGTACTTC. Translation gives CASSLRQGPYYEQYF.

The genes are TRBV9 and TRBJ2-6; 8 nucleotides agree with TRBD1. Germline values: CDR1 SGDLS, CDR2 YYNGEE. Trimming took 4 bases from V and 0 from J; bases not matched to a gene: 9. This CDR3 comprises 18 residues. The CDR3 reads CASSTHGQGSSGANVLTF. DNA of the CDR3: TGTGCCAGCAGCACGCATGGACAGGGAAGCTCTGGGGCCAACGTCCTGACTTTC.

This clone was seen at least ten times. At the DNA level, this CDR3 is encoded by other sequences in the same sample as well. CDR3: CASSLLGQGPRETQYF. The DNA for the CDR3 is TGTGCCAGCAGTTTATTAGGGCAGGGGCCGCGTGAGACCCAGTACTTC. The chain combines TRBV28 with TRBJ2-5, with D possibly being TRBD1 (6 bases). CDR3 length: 16 residues. The V and J ends lost 1 base and 5 bases respectively, with 17 bases between them. Germline V gene lookup returns CDR1 MDHEN and CDR2 SYDVKM.

The chain joins TRBV30 to TRBJ2-5, with 9 positions matching TRBD1. Germline V gene sequence: CDR1 GTSNPN, CDR2 SVGIG (reference sequence). Trimming removed 0 bases from V and 1 base from J; junction bases left unmatched: 6. CDR3 size: 16 residues. CDR3: CAWSVRGTGSQETQYF. CDR3 coding DNA: TGTGCCTGGAGTGTACGTGGGACAGGGAGCCAAGAGACCCAGTACTTC.

This chain connects TRBV7-3 to TRBJ2-1, with D maybe TRBD2 (5 bases). The CDR3 spans 13 residues. CDR1 SGHTA and CDR2 FQGTGA come from the germline V gene. Trimming stripped 5 bases from V and 10 bases from J, with 15 bases between. The CDR3 nucleotides read TGTGCCAGCAGCATCGGAGGCCGGGCGGAGCAGTTCTTC. Translation gives CASSIGGRAEQFF.

The chain employs TRBV2 and TRBJ2-5; no firm D call. This CDR3 has 16 amino acids. The germline CDR1 and CDR2 sequences are SNHLY and FYNNEI. Between the trimmed V and J ends, which lost 2 bases and 4 bases, there was a span of 17 bases. The CDR3 protein is CASSERFAVLVETQYF. As DNA, the CDR3 is TGTGCCAGCAGTGAACGGTTTGCGGTATTGGTAGAGACCCAGTACTTC.

The rearrangement links TRBV7-2 to TRBJ2-2, with D tentatively TRBD1 (7 bases). The germline gives CDR1 SGHTA, CDR2 FQGNSA. The CDR3 runs 18 residues. The ends were cut back, 5 bases at V and 4 bases at J, with 23 bases in the middle. DNA for the CDR3: TGTGCCAGCAGCACCCGACAGGGAGGACTGACGGGCACCGGGGAGCTGTTTTTT. This translates into CASSTRQGGLTGTGELFF.

The J gene is TRBJ2-1, the V gene TRBV18; 10 bases are shared with TRBD1. The V gene end was trimmed by 3 bases and the J gene end by 7 bases; junction bases not matched to a gene: 6. This CDR3 comprises 15 residues. Germline loops: CDR1 KGHSH, CDR2 LQKENI. This CDR3 reads CASSPPGQGWNEQFF. The CDR3 DNA sequence: TGTGCCAGCTCACCTCCGGGACAGGGGTGGAATGAGCAGTTCTTC.

The rearrangement joins TRBV11-2 to TRBJ1-2, with D maybe TRBD1 (6 bases). Germline V gene data show CDR1 as SGHAT and CDR2 as FQNNGV. With 1 base removed from V and 4 bases from J, the gap between germline ends came to 10 bases. This CDR3 region has 14 residues. CDR3 DNA sequence: TGTGCCAGCAGCTTAGTCCTAGGGGGCTATGGCTACACCTTC. It translates to CASSLVLGGYGYTF.

This clone was counted only a few times. The chain joins TRBV29-1 to TRBJ1-1, with D uncertain. V shed 7 bases and J shed 1 base, with 10 bases lying between them. The CDR3 has 12 residues. Germline CDR1 SQVTM, CDR2 ANQGSEA. This CDR3 reads CSAVDPNTEAFF. The CDR3 DNA sequence: TGCAGCGCTGTGGACCCGAACACTGAAGCTTTCTTT.

The V and J genes are TRBV27 and TRBJ2-1, with D possibly matching TRBD1 (5 bases). This CDR3 is 13 amino acids long. Looked up from germline, CDR1 is MNHEY and CDR2 is SMNVEV (reference sequence). With 8 bases removed from V and 4 bases from J, the gap between germline ends came to 12 bases. CDR3 sequence reads: CASGLDTYNEQFF. The CDR3 bases are TGTGCCAGCGGGCTGGACACTTACAATGAGCAGTTCTTC.